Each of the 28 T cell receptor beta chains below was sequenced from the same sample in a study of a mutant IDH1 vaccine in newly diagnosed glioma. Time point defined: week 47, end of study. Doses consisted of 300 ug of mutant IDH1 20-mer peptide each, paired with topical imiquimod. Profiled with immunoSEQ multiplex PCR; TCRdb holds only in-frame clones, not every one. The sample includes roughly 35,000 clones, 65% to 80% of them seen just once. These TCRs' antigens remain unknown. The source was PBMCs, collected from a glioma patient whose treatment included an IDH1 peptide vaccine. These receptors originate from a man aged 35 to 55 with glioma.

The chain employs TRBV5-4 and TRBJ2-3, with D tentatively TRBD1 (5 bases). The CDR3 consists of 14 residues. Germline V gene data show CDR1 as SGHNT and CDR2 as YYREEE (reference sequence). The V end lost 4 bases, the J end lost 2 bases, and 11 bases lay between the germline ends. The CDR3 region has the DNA TGTGCCAGCAGCAACGTAGGGGTCACAGATACGCAGTATTTT. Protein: CASSNVGVTDTQYF.

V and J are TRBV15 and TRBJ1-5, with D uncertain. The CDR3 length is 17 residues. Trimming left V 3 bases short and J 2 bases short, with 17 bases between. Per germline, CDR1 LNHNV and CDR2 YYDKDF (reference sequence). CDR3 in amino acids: CATSSENSLFGNQPQHF. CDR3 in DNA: TGTGCCACCAGCAGCGAAAACAGCCTCTTTGGCAATCAGCCCCAGCATTTT.

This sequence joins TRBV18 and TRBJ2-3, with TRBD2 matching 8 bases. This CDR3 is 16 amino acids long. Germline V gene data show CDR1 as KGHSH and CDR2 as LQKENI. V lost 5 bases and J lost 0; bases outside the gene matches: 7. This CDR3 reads CASSSLSGRSTDTQYF. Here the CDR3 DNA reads TGTGCCAGCTCATCCTTAAGCGGGAGAAGCACAGATACGCAGTATTTT.

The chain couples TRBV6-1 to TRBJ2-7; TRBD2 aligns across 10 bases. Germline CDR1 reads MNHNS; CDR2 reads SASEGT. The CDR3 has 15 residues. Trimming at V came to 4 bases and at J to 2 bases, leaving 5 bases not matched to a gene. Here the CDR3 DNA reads TGTGCCAGCAGTGCTAGGACTAGCGGCGCCTACGAGCAGTACGTC. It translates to CASSARTSGAYEQYV.

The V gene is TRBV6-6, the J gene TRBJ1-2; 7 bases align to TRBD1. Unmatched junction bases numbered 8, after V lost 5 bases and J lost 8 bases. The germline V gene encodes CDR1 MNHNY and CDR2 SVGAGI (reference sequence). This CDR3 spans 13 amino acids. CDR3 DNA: TGTGCCAGCAGTGGATGGACAGGCGAAGGCTACACCTTC. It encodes CASSGWTGEGYTF.

This CDR3 reads CASRKGKGTQYF. The CDR3 nucleotides read TGTGCCAGCAGAAAGGGGAAGGGGACCCAGTACTTC. The chain carries TRBV6-5 and TRBJ2-5; D may be TRBD1 (5 bases). Germline loops: CDR1 MNHEY, CDR2 SVGAGI. V lost 6 bases and J lost 7, with 12 bases in between. The CDR3 loop spans 12 amino acids.

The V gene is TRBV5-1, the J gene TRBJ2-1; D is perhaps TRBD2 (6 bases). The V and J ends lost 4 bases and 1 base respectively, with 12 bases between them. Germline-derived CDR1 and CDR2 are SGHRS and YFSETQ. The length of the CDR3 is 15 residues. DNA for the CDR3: TGCGCCAGCAGCGTTACCGGGACTTCCTACAATGAGCAGTTCTTC. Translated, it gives CASSVTGTSYNEQFF.

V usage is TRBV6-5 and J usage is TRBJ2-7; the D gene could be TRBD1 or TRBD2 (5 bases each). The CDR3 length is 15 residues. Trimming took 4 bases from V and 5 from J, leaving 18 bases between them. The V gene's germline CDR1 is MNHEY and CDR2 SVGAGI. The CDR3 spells CASSSVGRGTHEQYF. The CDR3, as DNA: TGTGCCAGCAGTTCCGTGGGACGGGGAACTCACGAGCAGTACTTC.

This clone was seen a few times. The chain's CDR3 is CASSQDLVVVVTDTQYF. The CDR3 DNA follows: TGCGCCAGCAGCCAAGATCTGGTCGTGGTTGTCACAGATACGCAGTATTTT. The chain employs TRBV4-1 and TRBJ2-3; D uncertain. The V end lost 0 bases, the J end lost 2 bases, and 15 bases lay between the germline ends. CDR3 length: 17 residues. Looked up from germline, CDR1 is MGHRA and CDR2 is YSYEKL.

In nucleotides, the CDR3 is TGCGCCAGCAGTGAGGGACTAGCGGGACGCCAAGAGACCCAGTACTTC. It encodes CASSEGLAGRQETQYF. The rearrangement links TRBV10-1 to TRBJ2-5; 12 positions agree with TRBD2. The CDR3 contains 16 residues. Germline CDR1 is WNHNN and CDR2 is SYGVQD (reference sequence). The V and J ends lost 2 bases and 1 base, in that order; junction bases with no gene match: 2.

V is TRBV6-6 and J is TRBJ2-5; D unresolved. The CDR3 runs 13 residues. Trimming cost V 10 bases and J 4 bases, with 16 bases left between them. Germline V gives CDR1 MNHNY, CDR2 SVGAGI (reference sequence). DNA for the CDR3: TGTGCCAAATCTTCGGGCGAGCGAGAGACCCAGTACTTC. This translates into CAKSSGERETQYF.

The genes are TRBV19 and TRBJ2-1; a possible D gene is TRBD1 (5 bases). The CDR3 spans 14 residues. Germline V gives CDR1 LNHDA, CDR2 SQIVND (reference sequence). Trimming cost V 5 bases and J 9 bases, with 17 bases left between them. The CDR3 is CASSLRTSWGEQFF. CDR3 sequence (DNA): TGTGCCAGTAGTCTACGGACATCCTGGGGTGAGCAGTTCTTC.

The CDR3 loop is CASGTPGPDTQYF. The CDR3 DNA is TGTGCCAGCGGGACACCGGGCCCAGATACGCAGTATTTT. The V call is TRBV6-1, the J call TRBJ2-3; possible D gene TRBD1, 6 bases. Trimming pared 8 bases from V and 4 bases from J, leaving 13 bases between. The CDR3 consists of 13 residues. Germline values: CDR1 MNHNS, CDR2 SASEGT.

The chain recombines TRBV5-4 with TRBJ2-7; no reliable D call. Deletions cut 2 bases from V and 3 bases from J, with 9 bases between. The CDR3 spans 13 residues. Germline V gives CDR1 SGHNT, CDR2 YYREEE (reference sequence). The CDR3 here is CASSFYSNYEQYF. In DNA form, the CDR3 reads TGTGCCAGCAGCTTCTACAGCAACTACGAGCAGTACTTC.

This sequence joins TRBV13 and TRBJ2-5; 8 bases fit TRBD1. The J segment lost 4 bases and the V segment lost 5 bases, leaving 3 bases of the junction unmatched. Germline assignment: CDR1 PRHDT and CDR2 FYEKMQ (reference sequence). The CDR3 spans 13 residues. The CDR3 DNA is TGTGCCAGCAGCAGGGACAGGCGAGAGACCCAGTACTTC. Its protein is CASSRDRRETQYF.

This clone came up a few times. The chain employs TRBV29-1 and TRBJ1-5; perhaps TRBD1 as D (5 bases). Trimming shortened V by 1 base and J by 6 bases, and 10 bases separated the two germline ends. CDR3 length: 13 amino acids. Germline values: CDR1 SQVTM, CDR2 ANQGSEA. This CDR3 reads CSVEGRVPQPQHF. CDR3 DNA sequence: TGCAGCGTTGAAGGCAGGGTGCCTCAGCCCCAGCATTTT.

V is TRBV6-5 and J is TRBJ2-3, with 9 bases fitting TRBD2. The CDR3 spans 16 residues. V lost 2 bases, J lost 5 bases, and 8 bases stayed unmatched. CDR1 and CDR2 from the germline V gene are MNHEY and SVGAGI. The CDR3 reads CASSYGVAGVQDTQYF. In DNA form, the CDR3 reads TGTGCCAGCAGTTACGGAGTAGCGGGAGTACAAGATACGCAGTATTTT.

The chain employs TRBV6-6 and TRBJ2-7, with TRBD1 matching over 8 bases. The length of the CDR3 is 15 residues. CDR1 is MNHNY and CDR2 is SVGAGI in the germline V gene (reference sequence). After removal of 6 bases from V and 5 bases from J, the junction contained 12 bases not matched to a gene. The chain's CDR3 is CASSRGQGGSHEQYV. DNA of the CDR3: TGTGCCAGCAGCCGCGGACAGGGTGGTTCCCACGAGCAGTACGTC.

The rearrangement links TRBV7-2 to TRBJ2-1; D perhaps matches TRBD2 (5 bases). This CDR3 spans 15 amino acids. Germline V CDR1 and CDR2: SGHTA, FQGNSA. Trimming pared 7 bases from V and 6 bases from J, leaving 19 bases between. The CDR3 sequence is CASNPVMARGNEQFF. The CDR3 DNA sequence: TGTGCCAGCAACCCGGTGATGGCCCGGGGCAATGAGCAGTTCTTC.

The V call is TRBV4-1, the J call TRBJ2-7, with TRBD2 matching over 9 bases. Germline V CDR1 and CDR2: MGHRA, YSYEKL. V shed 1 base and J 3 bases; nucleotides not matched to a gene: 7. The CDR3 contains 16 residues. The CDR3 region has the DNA TGCGCCAGCAGCCAAGGTTCGCTAGCGGGGTTCTACGAGCAGTACTTC. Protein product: CASSQGSLAGFYEQYF.

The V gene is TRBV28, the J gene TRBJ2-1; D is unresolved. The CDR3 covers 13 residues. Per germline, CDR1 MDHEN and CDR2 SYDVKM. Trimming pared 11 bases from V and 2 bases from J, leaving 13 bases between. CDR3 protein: CAVHSSPYNEQFF. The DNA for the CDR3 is TGTGCCGTACACAGTTCCCCCTACAATGAGCAGTTCTTC.

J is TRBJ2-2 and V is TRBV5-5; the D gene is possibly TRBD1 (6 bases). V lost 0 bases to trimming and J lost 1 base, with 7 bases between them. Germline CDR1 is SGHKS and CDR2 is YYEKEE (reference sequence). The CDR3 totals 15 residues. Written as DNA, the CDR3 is TGTGCCAGCAGCTTGGTGGGACAGAACACCGGGGAGCTGTTTTTT. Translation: CASSLVGQNTGELFF.

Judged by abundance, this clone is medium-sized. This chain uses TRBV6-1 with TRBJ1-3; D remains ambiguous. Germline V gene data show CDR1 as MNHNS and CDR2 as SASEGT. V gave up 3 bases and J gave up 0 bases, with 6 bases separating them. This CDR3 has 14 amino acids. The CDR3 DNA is TGTGCCAGCAGTGACCGAAGCTCTGGAAACACCATATATTTT. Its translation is CASSDRSSGNTIYF.

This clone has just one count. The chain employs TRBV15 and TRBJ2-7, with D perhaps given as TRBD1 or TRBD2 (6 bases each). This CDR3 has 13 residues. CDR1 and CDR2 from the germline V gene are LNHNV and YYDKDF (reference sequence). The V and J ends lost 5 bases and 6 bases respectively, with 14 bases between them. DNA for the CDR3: TGTGCCACCAGCTCGGGAGAGGGGGGCGAGCAGTACGTC. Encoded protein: CATSSGEGGEQYV.

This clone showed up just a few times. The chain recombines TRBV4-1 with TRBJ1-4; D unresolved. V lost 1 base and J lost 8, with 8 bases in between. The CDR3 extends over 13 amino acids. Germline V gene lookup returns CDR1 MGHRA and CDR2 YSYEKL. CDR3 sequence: CASSQVLREKLFF. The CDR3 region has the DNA TGCGCCAGCAGCCAAGTCCTCAGGGAAAAACTGTTTTTT.

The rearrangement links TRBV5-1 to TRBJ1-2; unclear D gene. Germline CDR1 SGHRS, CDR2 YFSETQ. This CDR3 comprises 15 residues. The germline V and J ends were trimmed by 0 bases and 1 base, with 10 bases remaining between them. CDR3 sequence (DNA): TGCGCCAGCAGCTTGGGAGGGCTAGGTAACTATGGCTACACCTTC. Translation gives CASSLGGLGNYGYTF.

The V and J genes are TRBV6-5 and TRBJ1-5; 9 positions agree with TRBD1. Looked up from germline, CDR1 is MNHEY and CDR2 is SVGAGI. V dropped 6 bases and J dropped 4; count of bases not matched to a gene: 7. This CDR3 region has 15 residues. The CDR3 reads CASSNDRGLNQPQHF. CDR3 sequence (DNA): TGTGCCAGCAGCAACGACAGGGGGTTAAATCAGCCCCAGCATTTT.

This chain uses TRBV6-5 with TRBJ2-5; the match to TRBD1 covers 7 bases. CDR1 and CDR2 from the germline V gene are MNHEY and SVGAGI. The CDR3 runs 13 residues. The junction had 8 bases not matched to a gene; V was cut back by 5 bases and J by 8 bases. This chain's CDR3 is CASSPRTGLTQYF. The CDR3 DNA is TGTGCCAGCAGTCCCAGGACAGGCCTAACCCAGTACTTC.